The sequence of this T cell receptor beta chain was determined in a study of blood T cell repertoires in COVID-19. For the study at large: Spain, Italy and the United States supplied samples that represented acute and convalescent COVID-19. From T cells, B-cell-depleted T cells, or PBMCs came the material, which was cDNA or gDNA.

Authors' processing steps: Cell counts per sample came from amplifying reference gene primers. Produced via immunoSEQ multiplex PCR; TCRdb's table is partial and in-frame only. The D gene and trimming were derived from the DNA, and the V and J assignments and clone size from that table. The sample records tens of thousands of clones, over 80% being singletons. Germline V lookup: CDR1 SGHRS, CDR2 YFSETQ. The CDR3 is made up of 15 amino acids. V shed 3 bases and J shed 1 base, with 12 bases lying between them. The receptor's source is a woman aged 45-60 years with acute or convalescent COVID-19. The sequencing sample was made of peripheral blood. The V and J genes are TRBV5-1 and TRBJ2-3, with D maybe TRBD1 (5 bases). The CDR3 nucleotides are TGCGCCAGCAGCTCAGGACACGGAGGCACAGATACGCAGTATTTT. It specifies CASSSGHGGTDTQYF.